The entry below gives a single T cell receptor (beta chain) sequence along with its context. These data are taken from a study of blood T cell repertoires in COVID-19. Study as a whole: Samples representing acute and convalescent COVID-19 were sourced from the United States, Italy and Spain. T cells, B-cell-depleted T cells, or PBMCs provided the cDNA or gDNA that served as material.

Authors' processing steps: The assay estimated nucleated cells by amplifying reference gene primers. Here immunoSEQ multiplex PCR was the method, and the copy in TCRdb shows in-frame clones only, minus some. D and trimming come from the DNA, and the V and J calls and clone size come from that table. The table shows around 200,000 clones, with around nine tenths occurring only once. Material: peripheral blood. The receptor's source is a man aged 55 to 70 who had recovered from COVID-19.

CDR3 DNA sequence: TGCGCCAGCAGCCCCGCGGGACTAGTGGGCACCGGGGAGCTGTTTTTT. Its translation: CASSPAGLVGTGELFF. J is TRBJ2-2 and V is TRBV5-1; 8 bases agree with TRBD2. V shed 4 bases, J shed 4 bases, and the junction held 9 bases outside the gene matches. Germline V gene data show CDR1 as SGHRS and CDR2 as YFSETQ. The CDR3 is 16 residues long.